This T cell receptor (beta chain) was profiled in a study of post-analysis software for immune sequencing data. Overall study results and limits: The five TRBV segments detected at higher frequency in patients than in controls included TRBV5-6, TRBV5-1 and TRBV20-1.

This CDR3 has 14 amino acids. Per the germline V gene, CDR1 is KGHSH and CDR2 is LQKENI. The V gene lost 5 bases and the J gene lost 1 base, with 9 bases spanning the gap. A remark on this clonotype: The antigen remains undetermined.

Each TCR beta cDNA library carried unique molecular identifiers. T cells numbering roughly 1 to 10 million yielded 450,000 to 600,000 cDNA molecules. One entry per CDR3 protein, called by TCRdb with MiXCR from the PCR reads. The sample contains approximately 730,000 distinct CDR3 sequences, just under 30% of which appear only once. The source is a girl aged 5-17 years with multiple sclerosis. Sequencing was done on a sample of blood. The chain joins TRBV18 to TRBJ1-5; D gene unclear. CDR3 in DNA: TGTGCCAGCTCAGTCTATGAGAGCAATCAGCCCCAGCATTTT. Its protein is CASSVYESNQPQHF. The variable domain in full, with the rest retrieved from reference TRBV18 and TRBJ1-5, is NAGVMQNPRHLVRRRGQEARLRCSPMKGHSHVYWYRQLPEEGLKFMVYLQKENIIDESGMPKERFSAEFPKEGPSILRIQQVVRGDSAAYFCASSVYESNQPQHFGDGTRLSIL.